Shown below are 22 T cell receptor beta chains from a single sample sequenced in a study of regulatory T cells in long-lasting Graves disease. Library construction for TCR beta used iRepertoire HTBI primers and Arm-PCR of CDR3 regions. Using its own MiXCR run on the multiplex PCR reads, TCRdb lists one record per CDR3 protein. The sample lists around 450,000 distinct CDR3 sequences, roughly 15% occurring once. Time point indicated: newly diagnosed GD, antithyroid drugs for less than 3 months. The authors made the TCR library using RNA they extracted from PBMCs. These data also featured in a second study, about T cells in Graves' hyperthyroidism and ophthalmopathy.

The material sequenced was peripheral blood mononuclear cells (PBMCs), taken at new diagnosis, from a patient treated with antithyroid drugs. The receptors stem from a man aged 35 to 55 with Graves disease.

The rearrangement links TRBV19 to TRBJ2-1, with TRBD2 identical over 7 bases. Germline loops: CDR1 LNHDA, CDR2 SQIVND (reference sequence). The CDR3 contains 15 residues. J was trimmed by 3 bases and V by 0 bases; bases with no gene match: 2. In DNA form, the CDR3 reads TGTGCCAGTAGTATAGACCGGGACTACTACAATGAGCAGTTCTTC. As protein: CASSIDRDYYNEQFF.

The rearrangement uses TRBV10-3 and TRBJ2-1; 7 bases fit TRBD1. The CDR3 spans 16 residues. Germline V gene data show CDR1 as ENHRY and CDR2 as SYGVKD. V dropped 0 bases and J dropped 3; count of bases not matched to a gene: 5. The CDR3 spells CAISESGQLVYNEQFF. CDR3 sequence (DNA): TGTGCCATCAGTGAGTCGGGACAGTTGGTCTACAATGAGCAGTTCTTC.

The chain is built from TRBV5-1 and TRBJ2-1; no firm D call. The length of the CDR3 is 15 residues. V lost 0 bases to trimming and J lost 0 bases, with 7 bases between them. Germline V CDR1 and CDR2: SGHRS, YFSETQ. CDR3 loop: CASSLDYSSYNEQFF. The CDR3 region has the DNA TGCGCCAGCAGCTTGGACTATAGCTCCTACAATGAGCAGTTCTTC.

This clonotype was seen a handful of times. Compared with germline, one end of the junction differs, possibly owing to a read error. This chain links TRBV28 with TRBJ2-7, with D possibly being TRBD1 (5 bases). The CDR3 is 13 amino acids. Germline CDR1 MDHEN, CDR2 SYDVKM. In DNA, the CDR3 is TGTGCCAGCAGTTTGACAGAAGCCTACGAGCAGCACTTC. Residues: CASSLTEAYEQHF.

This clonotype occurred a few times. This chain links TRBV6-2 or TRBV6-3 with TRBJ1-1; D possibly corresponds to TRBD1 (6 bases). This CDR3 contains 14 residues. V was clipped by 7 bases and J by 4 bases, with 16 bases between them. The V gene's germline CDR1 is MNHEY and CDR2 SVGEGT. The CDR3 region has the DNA TGTGCCAGCAAGCAACAGGGTGGAATCACTGAAGCTTTCTTT. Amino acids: CASKQQGGITEAFF.

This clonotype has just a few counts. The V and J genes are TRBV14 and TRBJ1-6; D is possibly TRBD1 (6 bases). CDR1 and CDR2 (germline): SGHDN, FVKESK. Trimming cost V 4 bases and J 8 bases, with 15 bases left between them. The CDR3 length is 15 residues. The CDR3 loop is CASSLIDRPDSPLHF. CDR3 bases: TGTGCCAGCAGCCTGATTGACAGGCCTGATTCACCCCTCCACTTT.

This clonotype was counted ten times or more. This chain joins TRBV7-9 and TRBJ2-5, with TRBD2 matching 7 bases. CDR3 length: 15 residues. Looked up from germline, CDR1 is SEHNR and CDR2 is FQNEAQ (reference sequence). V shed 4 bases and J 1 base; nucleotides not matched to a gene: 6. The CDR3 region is CASSSDGGGQETQYF. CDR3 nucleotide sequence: TGTGCCAGCAGCTCCGATGGGGGGGGCCAAGAGACCCAGTACTTC.

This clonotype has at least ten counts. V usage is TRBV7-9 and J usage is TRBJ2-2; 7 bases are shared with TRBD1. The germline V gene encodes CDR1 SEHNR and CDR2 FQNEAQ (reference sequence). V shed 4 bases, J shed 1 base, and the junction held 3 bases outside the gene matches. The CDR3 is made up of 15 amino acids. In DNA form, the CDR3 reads TGTGCCAGCAGCTCCGACAGGGAGAACACCGGGGAGCTGTTTTTT. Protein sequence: CASSSDRENTGELFF.

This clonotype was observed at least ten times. CDR3 protein: CANSPERQETQYF. The CDR3 DNA sequence: TGTGCCAACTCCCCAGAAAGGCAAGAGACCCAGTACTTC. V usage is TRBV2 and J usage is TRBJ2-5; no firm D call. Germline V CDR1 and CDR2: SNHLY, FYNNEI. Trimming pared 10 bases from V and 2 bases from J, leaving 14 bases between. The CDR3 is 13 residues long.

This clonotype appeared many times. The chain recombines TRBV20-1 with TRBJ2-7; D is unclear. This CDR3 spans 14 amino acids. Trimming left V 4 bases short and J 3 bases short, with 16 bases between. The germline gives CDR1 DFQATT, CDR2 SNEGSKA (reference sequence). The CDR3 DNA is TGCAGTGCTATAGGACGCAAGCATATCTACGAGCAGTACTTC. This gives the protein CSAIGRKHIYEQYF.

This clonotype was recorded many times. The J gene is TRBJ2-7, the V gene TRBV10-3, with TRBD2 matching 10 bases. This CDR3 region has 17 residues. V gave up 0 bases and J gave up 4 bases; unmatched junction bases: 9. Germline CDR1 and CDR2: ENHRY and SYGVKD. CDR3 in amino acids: CAISESMTLAGSYEQYF. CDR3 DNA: TGTGCCATCAGTGAGTCGATGACACTAGCGGGATCTTACGAGCAGTACTTC.

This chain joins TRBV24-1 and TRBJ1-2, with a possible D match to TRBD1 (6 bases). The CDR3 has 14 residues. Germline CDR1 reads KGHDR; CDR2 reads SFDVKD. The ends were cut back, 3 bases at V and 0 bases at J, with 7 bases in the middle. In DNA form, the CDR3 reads TGTGCCACCAGTGATCGGGACACTAACTATGGCTACACCTTC. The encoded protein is CATSDRDTNYGYTF.

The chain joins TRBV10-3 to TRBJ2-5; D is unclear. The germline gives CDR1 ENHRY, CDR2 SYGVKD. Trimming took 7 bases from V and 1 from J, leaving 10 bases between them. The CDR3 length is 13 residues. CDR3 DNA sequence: TGTGCCATCATGGGTGGGTCCCAAGAGACCCAGTACTTC. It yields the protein CAIMGGSQETQYF.

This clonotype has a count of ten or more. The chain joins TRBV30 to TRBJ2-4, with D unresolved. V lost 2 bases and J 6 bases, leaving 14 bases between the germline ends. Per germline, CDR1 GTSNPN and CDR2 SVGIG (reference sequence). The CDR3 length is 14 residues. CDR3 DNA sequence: TGTGCCTGGAGTACCTTGCGGCCGGGAAACATTCAGTACTTC. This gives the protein CAWSTLRPGNIQYF.

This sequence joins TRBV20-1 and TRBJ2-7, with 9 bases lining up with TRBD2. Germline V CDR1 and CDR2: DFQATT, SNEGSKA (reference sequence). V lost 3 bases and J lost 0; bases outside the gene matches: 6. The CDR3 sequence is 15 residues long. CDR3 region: CSASTWTSVSYEQYF. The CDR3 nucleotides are TGCAGTGCTAGCACCTGGACTAGCGTCTCCTACGAGCAGTACTTC.

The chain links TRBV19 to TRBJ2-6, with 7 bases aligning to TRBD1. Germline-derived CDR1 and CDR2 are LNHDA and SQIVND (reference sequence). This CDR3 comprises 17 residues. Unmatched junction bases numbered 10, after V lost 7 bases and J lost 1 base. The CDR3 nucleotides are TGTGCCAGTACCCCGACAGGGTTGTCTTCTGGGGCCAACGTCCTGACTTTC. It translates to CASTPTGLSSGANVLTF.

The CDR3 coding sequence is TGTGCCAGCACAGACCGGGACAGGGGTGGAGAAAAACTGTTTTTT. Its protein is CASTDRDRGGEKLFF. This chain links TRBV6-2 or TRBV6-3 with TRBJ1-4; 10 nucleotides line up with TRBD1. J was trimmed by 8 bases and V by 7 bases; bases with no gene match: 10. The CDR3 is made up of 15 amino acids. Per the germline V gene, CDR1 is MNHEY and CDR2 is SVGEGT.

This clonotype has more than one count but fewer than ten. The CDR3 coding sequence is TGCAGTGCTACCTGGGACAGACCTCCCTACGAGCAGTACTTC. This encodes CSATWDRPPYEQYF. The rearrangement joins TRBV20-1 to TRBJ2-7, with 7 bases that match TRBD1. CDR1 and CDR2 from the germline V gene are DFQATT and SNEGSKA (reference sequence). V shed 4 bases and J 2 bases; nucleotides not matched to a gene: 8. There are 14 residues in the CDR3.

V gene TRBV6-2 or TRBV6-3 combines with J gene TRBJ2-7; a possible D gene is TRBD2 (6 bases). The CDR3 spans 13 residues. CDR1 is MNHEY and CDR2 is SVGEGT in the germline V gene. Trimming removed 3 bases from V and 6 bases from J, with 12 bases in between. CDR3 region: CASSYALAGEQYF. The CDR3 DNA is TGTGCCAGCAGTTATGCACTAGCCGGCGAGCAGTACTTC.

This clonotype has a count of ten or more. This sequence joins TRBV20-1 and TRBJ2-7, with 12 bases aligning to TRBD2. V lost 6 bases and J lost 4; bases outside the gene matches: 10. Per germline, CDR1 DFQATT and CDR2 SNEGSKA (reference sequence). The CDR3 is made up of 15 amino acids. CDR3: CSAHRLAGALYEQYF. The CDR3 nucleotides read TGCAGTGCCCATCGACTAGCGGGAGCTCTTTACGAGCAGTACTTC.

CDR3: CASSLTPGQDNSPLHF. CDR3 DNA: TGTGCCAGCTCTCTTACCCCGGGACAAGATAATTCACCCCTCCACTTT. This chain joins TRBV27 and TRBJ1-6; D might be TRBD1 (6 bases). The CDR3 extends over 16 amino acids. Trimming took off 8 bases at V and 5 bases at J, with 19 bases between the two ends. Germline V gene sequence: CDR1 MNHEY, CDR2 SMNVEV (reference sequence).

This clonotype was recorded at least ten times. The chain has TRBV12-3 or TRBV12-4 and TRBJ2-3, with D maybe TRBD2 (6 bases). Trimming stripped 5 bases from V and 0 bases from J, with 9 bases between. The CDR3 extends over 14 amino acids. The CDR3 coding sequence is TGTGCCAGCAGTATCGGAGGGAGCACAGATACGCAGTATTTT. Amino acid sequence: CASSIGGSTDTQYF.